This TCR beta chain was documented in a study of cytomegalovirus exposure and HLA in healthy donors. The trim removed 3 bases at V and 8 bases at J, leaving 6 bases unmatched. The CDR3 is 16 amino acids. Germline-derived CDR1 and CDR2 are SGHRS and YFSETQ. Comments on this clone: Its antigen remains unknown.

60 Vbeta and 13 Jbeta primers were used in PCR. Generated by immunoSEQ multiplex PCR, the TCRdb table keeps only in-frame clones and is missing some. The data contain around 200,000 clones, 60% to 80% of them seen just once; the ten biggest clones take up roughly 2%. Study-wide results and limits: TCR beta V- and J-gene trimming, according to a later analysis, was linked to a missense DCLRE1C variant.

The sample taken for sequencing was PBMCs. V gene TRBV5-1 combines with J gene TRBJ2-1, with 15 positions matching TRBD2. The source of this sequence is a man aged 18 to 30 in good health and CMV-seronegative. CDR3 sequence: CASSSGLAGGADEQFF. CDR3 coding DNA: TGCGCCAGCAGCTCTGGACTAGCGGGAGGGGCTGATGAGCAGTTCTTC.